One and the same sample provided the 11 T cell receptor beta chains below, sequenced in a study of PD-1 blockade in classical Hodgkin lymphoma. The data were produced by immunoSEQ multiplex PCR, yet TCRdb's version contains in-frame clones alone and is incomplete. The sample holds 25,000 to 40,000 clones, 75% to 85% seen once. All patients relapsed after autologous stem cell transplantation, and brentuximab vedotin exposure varied. Here the sequenced sample was peripheral blood mononuclear cells (PBMCs), taken at baseline. The receptors here all came from a human donor with classical Hodgkin lymphoma.

This clone occurred once. The J gene is TRBJ2-2, the V gene TRBV19; 8 nucleotides agree with TRBD2. The J segment lost 6 bases and the V segment lost 6 bases, leaving 3 bases of the junction unmatched. There are 13 residues in the CDR3. Germline CDR1 reads LNHDA; CDR2 reads SQIVND (reference sequence). In DNA form, the CDR3 reads TGTGCCAGTAGGGGACTAGGTCCCGGGGAGCTGTTTTTT. This gives the protein CASRGLGPGELFF. Supplemented by reference TRBV19 and TRBJ2-2, the full variable domain reads DGGITQSPKYLFRKEGQNVTLSCEQNLNHDAMYWYRQDPGQGLRLIYYSQIVNDFQKGDIAEGYSVSREKKESFPLTVTSAQKNPTAFYLCASRGLGPGELFFGEGSRLTVL.

V is TRBV7-3 and J is TRBJ1-6; 10 nucleotides align to TRBD1. CDR1 SGHTA and CDR2 FQGTGA come from the germline V gene. The CDR3 sequence is 15 residues long. With 2 bases clipped from V and 7 bases from J, the junction kept 2 bases outside the gene matches. DNA for the CDR3: TGTGCCAGCAGCTTATTGGACAGGGGGAATTCACCCCTCCACTTT. Translated, it gives CASSLLDRGNSPLHF.

The gene calls are TRBV7-9 and TRBJ1-5; 9 bases match TRBD1. The length of the CDR3 is 16 residues. Germline V CDR1 and CDR2: SEHNR, FQNEAQ (reference sequence). Trimming cost V 5 bases and J 7 bases; bases outside gene matches: 12. CDR3 loop: CASSPRGTGSSQPQHF. Here the CDR3 DNA reads TGTGCCAGCAGCCCGCGAGGGACAGGGTCCAGCCAGCCCCAGCATTTT. The whole variable domain, remainder taken from reference TRBV7-9 and TRBJ1-5, is DTGVSQNPRHKITKRGQNVTFRCDPISEHNRLYWYRQTLGQGPEFLTYFQNEAQLEKSRLLSDRFSAERPKGSFSTLEIQRTEQGDSAMYLCASSPRGTGSSQPQHFGDGTRLSIL.

The chain has TRBV7-2 and TRBJ2-7; 9 nucleotides match TRBD1. Looked up from germline, CDR1 is SGHTA and CDR2 is FQGNSA. CDR3 size: 13 residues. The junction had 4 bases not matched to a gene; V was cut back by 4 bases and J by 6 bases. The DNA of the CDR3 is TGTGCCAGCAGCTCCCGGGACAGGGCCGAGCAGTACTTC. This translates into CASSSRDRAEQYF.

This chain joins TRBV6-5 and TRBJ1-5; D is undetermined. V was trimmed by 0 bases and J by 1 base, leaving 7 bases between them. This CDR3 is 15 amino acids long. Germline CDR1 is MNHEY and CDR2 is SVGAGI. The CDR3 loop is CASSYSKASNQPQHF. For the CDR3, the DNA is TGTGCCAGCAGTTACTCGAAAGCAAGCAATCAGCCCCAGCATTTT.

This clone counts as medium-sized. The chain uses TRBV7-2 and TRBJ1-3; D not resolved. Germline CDR1 SGHTA, CDR2 FQGNSA. The CDR3 is 12 amino acids. The V gene lost 1 base and the J gene lost 10 bases, with 8 bases spanning the gap. The CDR3 nucleotides read TGTGCCAGCAGCTTAGTCGCGGGGACCATATATTTT. It encodes CASSLVAGTIYF.

The gene calls are TRBV19 and TRBJ1-1; D remains ambiguous. This CDR3 is 14 amino acids long. V was pared by 6 bases and J by 0 bases, with 11 bases between. CDR1 and CDR2 (germline): LNHDA, SQIVND (reference sequence). This chain's CDR3 is CASSRRELNTEAFF. DNA for the CDR3: TGTGCCAGTAGCCGGCGAGAATTGAACACTGAAGCTTTCTTT.

V and J are TRBV7-2 and TRBJ2-7; 9 bases line up with TRBD1. Germline V gene lookup returns CDR1 SGHTA and CDR2 FQGNSA. This CDR3 has 15 amino acids. J lost 1 base, V lost 3 bases, and 4 bases had no gene match. The CDR3 protein is CASSFLGTGSYEQYF. In DNA form, the CDR3 reads TGTGCCAGCAGCTTTCTGGGGACAGGGTCCTACGAGCAGTACTTC.

This rearrangement joins TRBV9 to TRBJ1-4, with 7 bases lining up with TRBD1. Trimming cost V 0 bases and J 4 bases; bases outside gene matches: 3. Germline CDR1 SGDLS, CDR2 YYNGEE. The CDR3 spans 15 residues. CDR3 loop: CASSVATGSNEKLFF. The CDR3 bases are TGTGCCAGCAGCGTAGCGACAGGGAGTAATGAAAAACTGTTTTTT.

The chain recombines TRBV5-1 with TRBJ2-1; D call uncertain. CDR1 and CDR2 (germline): SGHRS, YFSETQ. The ends were cut back, 5 bases at V and 1 base at J, with 13 bases in the middle. This CDR3 contains 15 residues. Written as DNA, the CDR3 is TGCGCCAGCAGTAGGATTTCAGGTTCCTACAATGAGCAGTTCTTC. Its translation is CASSRISGSYNEQFF.

The J gene is TRBJ1-3, the V gene TRBV7-3; D gene ambiguous. Germline V gene lookup returns CDR1 SGHTA and CDR2 FQGTGA. V lost 5 bases to trimming and J lost 4 bases, with 12 bases between them. The CDR3 spans 14 residues. The CDR3 DNA follows: TGTGCCAGCAGCCTGGGCGGAGAAGGAAACACCATATATTTT. Its protein is CASSLGGEGNTIYF.